This T cell receptor (beta chain) was sequenced in a study of metastatic and nonmetastatic thyroid tumors. This clone was detected ten times or more. The CDR3 runs to 15 residues. CDR1 and CDR2 (germline): KGHDR, SFDVKD. V lost 5 bases, J lost 8 bases, and 17 bases lay in between. Ahead of thyroid surgery, no patient had received treatment of any kind. Via MiXCR, TCRdb re-called the PCR reads. The profile shows around 23,000 clones, about 30% of them singletons. The rearrangement joins TRBV24-1 to TRBJ1-4; unclear D gene. The clonotype was recovered from a female donor with papillary thyroid cancer or a benign thyroid nodule (not recorded which). Some clones in this sample may be carry-over from other donors' samples. The sequenced sample was blood. The DNA for the CDR3 is TGTGCCACCAGTGCTTTAAAGGGTCGCAGCGAAAAACTGTTTTTT. This sequence encodes CATSALKGRSEKLFF.